One sample yielded the 5 T cell receptor beta chains listed below, sequenced in a study of blood T cell repertoires in COVID-19. TCRdb's copy holds only in-frame clones and misses some; the assay was immunoSEQ multiplex PCR. Found here are fewer than 80,000 clones, roughly 75% of them singletons; the top ten hold 12% to 15%. Sequences were obtained from peripheral blood. The source of these receptors is a man aged 55 to 70 with COVID-19, enrolled during active disease.

The chain links TRBV10-3 to TRBJ2-2; D gene unclear. Trimming left V 4 bases short and J 6 bases short, with 12 bases between. The CDR3 is 14 residues long. Germline-derived CDR1 and CDR2 are ENHRY and SYGVKD. Here the CDR3 DNA reads TGTGCCATCAGTGGTCTGGGCGTCTCCGGGGAGCTGTTTTTT. Protein sequence: CAISGLGVSGELFF.

The chain couples TRBV3-1 (or the pseudogene TRBV3-2) to TRBJ1-1; 9 positions match TRBD1. Trimming cost V 2 bases and J 4 bases; bases outside gene matches: 2. There are 14 residues in the CDR3. CDR1 and CDR2 from the germline V gene are LGHDT and YNNKEL (reference sequence). For the CDR3, the DNA is TGTGCCAGCAGCCAACTGACAGGGGGCACTGAAGCTTTCTTT. Translated, it gives CASSQLTGGTEAFF.

V gene TRBV11-2 combines with J gene TRBJ2-7; 7 positions match TRBD1. The CDR3 consists of 16 residues. Germline loops: CDR1 SGHAT, CDR2 FQNNGV. Losses at the gene ends were 5 bases for V and 0 bases for J; bases not matched to a gene: 10. The CDR3 bases are TGTGCCAGCAGCCCCATACAGGGGAAGAGCTCCTACGAGCAGTACTTC. Its protein product is CASSPIQGKSSYEQYF.

CDR3 nucleotides: TGTGCCAGCAGCTTGGACAGTGCAGTTCCCGAGCAGTACTTC. Amino acids: CASSLDSAVPEQYF. The V and J genes are TRBV7-2 and TRBJ2-7; TRBD1 might be the D (6 bases). This CDR3 has 14 residues. The germline V gene encodes CDR1 SGHTA and CDR2 FQGNSA. V was shortened by 3 bases and J by 6 bases, with 15 bases between the two germline ends.

This chain connects TRBV6-5 to TRBJ2-7; TRBD1 is a possible D gene (5 bases). CDR3 length: 13 residues. The germline V and J ends were trimmed by 6 bases and 8 bases, with 17 bases remaining between them. CDR1 and CDR2 from the germline V gene are MNHEY and SVGAGI. This CDR3 reads CASRRQDTDQQYF. The CDR3 region has the DNA TGTGCCAGCAGAAGGCAGGACACGGATCAGCAGTACTTC.